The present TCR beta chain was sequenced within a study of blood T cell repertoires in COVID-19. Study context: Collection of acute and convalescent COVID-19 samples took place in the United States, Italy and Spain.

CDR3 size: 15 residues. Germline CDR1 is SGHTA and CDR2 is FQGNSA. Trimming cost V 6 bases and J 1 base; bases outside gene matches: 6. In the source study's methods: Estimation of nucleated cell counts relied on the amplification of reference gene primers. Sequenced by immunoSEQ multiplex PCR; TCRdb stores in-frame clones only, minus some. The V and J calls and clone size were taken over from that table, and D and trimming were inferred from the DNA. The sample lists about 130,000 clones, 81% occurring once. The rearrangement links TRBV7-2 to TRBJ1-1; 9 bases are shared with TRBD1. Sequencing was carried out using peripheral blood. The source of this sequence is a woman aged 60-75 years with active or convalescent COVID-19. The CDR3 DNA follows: TGTGCCAGCAGACCAAGGACAGGGGAGAACACTGAAGCTTTCTTT. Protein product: CASRPRTGENTEAFF. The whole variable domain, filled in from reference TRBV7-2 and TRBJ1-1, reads GAGVSQSPSNKVTEKGKDVELRCDPISGHTALYWYRQSLGQGLEFLIYFQGNSAPDKSGLPSDRFSAERTGGSVSTLTIQRTQQEDSAVYLCASRPRTGENTEAFFGQGTRLTVV.